This passage covers 31 T cell receptor beta chains from one sample sequenced in a study of T cell changes during pregnancy in multiple sclerosis (dated by TCRdb to the late 2010s). Libraries were prepared through the immunoSEQ multiplex PCR assay. Sourced from immuneACCESS, this table was stored by TCRdb with only in-frame sequences that have V and J called. A share of the clones is absent; for the studies checked, an unresolved V gene accounts for under half, and the remainder has no known explanation. The sample yields about 66,000 clones; roughly nine tenths were counted once. The ten largest clones capture more than 1.4% of the sample. The material sequenced was peripheral blood, taken in the third trimester of pregnancy. These receptors were collected from a female donor with multiple sclerosis, enrolled in a pregnancy study.

The rearrangement joins TRBV19 to TRBJ1-2, with 10 bases lining up with TRBD1. Per the germline V gene, CDR1 is LNHDA and CDR2 is SQIVND (reference sequence). Trimming removed 4 bases from V and 2 bases from J; junction bases left unmatched: 10. The CDR3 loop spans 17 amino acids. The CDR3 protein is CASSTERQGAYNYGYTF. CDR3 in DNA: TGTGCCAGTAGTACCGAGAGACAGGGGGCATACAACTATGGCTACACCTTC.

CDR3 nucleotide sequence: TGTGCCAGCAGCGACCCTGGGGCAGGAGATCTCTACGAGCAGTACTTC. Its translation is CASSDPGAGDLYEQYF. The chain uses TRBV7-9 and TRBJ2-7; tentatively, D is TRBD1 (5 bases). The V and J ends lost 5 bases and 3 bases respectively, with 20 bases between them. The germline gives CDR1 SEHNR, CDR2 FQNEAQ (reference sequence). This CDR3 region has 16 residues.

The chain links TRBV14 to TRBJ1-6, with TRBD1 matching 8 bases. Trimming took 6 bases from V and 9 from J; bases not matched to a gene: 4. Germline V gene lookup returns CDR1 SGHDN and CDR2 FVKESK. The length of the CDR3 is 13 residues. CDR3 region: CASRRQGSSPLHF. As DNA, the CDR3 is TGTGCCAGCAGGAGACAGGGGTCTTCACCCCTCCACTTT.

The V and J genes are TRBV5-1 and TRBJ2-5, with TRBD2 identical over 8 bases. Germline V CDR1 and CDR2: SGHRS, YFSETQ. V gave up 4 bases and J gave up 3 bases; unmatched junction bases: 5. CDR3 length: 14 amino acids. This CDR3 reads CASSHGTSEETQYF. Here the CDR3 DNA reads TGCGCCAGCAGCCACGGGACTAGTGAAGAGACCCAGTACTTC.

The chain is built from TRBV9 and TRBJ2-7, with a tentative D call TRBD2 (5 bases). The V end lost 0 bases, the J end lost 6 bases, and 10 bases lay between the germline ends. From germline, CDR1 is SGDLS and CDR2 YYNGEE. CDR3 size: 13 residues. The CDR3, as DNA: TGTGCCAGCAGCGTAGGTCCCGAGGGCGAGCAGTACTTC. Translating it yields CASSVGPEGEQYF. Full variable domain (rest looked up from reference TRBV9 and TRBJ2-7): DSGVTQTPKHLITATGQRVTLRCSPRSGDLSVYWYQQSLDQGLQFLIQYYNGEERAKGNILERFSAQQFPDLHSELNLSSLELGDSALYFCASSVGPEGEQYFGPGTRLTVT.

A few counts support this clone. The chain combines TRBV9 with TRBJ1-2; D unresolved. The V end lost 4 bases, the J end lost 1 base, and 2 bases lay between the germline ends. The CDR3 contains 11 residues. CDR1 and CDR2 from the germline V gene are SGDLS and YYNGEE. Here the CDR3 reads CASSRNYGYTF. The CDR3 nucleotides are TGTGCCAGCAGCCGTAACTATGGCTACACCTTC.

The chain has TRBV5-1 and TRBJ2-5, with 7 bases aligning to TRBD2. Trimming cost V 4 bases and J 1 base; bases outside gene matches: 10. Germline V gene lookup returns CDR1 SGHRS and CDR2 YFSETQ. The CDR3 extends over 16 amino acids. The CDR3 protein is CASSGRYSGPQETQYF. In DNA, the CDR3 is TGCGCCAGCAGCGGGAGGTATAGCGGGCCCCAAGAGACCCAGTACTTC.

The rearrangement uses TRBV4-3 and TRBJ2-5, with 10 bases fitting TRBD2. The CDR3 is made up of 16 amino acids. Germline trimming cut 1 base from V and 3 bases from J; bases unmatched to any gene: 5. Germline lookup yields CDR1 LGHNA and CDR2 YSLEER. This CDR3 is CASSQVSGGAEETQYF. For the CDR3, the DNA is TGCGCCAGCAGCCAAGTGAGCGGGGGGGCTGAAGAGACCCAGTACTTC.

The CDR3 reads CASSSGTVNTEAFF. Written as DNA, the CDR3 is TGTGCCAGCAGTTCCGGGACAGTGAACACTGAAGCTTTCTTT. V usage is TRBV6-5 and J usage is TRBJ1-1; 7 bases map to TRBD1. V lost 4 bases, J lost 0 bases, and 2 bases stayed unmatched. The germline V gene encodes CDR1 MNHEY and CDR2 SVGAGI. The CDR3 is 14 amino acids.

The chain's CDR3 is CAWSVGHSSYNEQFF. CDR3 coding DNA: TGTGCCTGGAGTGTCGGCCACAGCTCCTACAATGAGCAGTTCTTC. The J gene is TRBJ2-1, the V gene TRBV30; D is unclear. V lost 0 bases and J lost 0, with 9 bases in between. The V gene's germline CDR1 is GTSNPN and CDR2 SVGIG (reference sequence). CDR3 length: 15 residues.

The chain is built from TRBV7-9 and TRBJ1-2; unclear D gene. CDR3 length equals 14 residues. Germline CDR1 and CDR2: SEHNR and FQNEAQ (reference sequence). Trimming removed 3 bases at V and 5 bases at J, with 13 bases between. The CDR3 nucleotides are TGTGCCAGCAGCTTTCCCAGGCTGCTTTATGGCTACACCTTC. This sequence encodes CASSFPRLLYGYTF.

V usage is TRBV5-1 and J usage is TRBJ2-1; tentatively, D is TRBD2 (6 bases). CDR3 length: 16 residues. The germline V gene has CDR1 SGHRS and CDR2 YFSETQ. V gave up 4 bases and J gave up 6 bases, with 20 bases separating them. CDR3: CASSTSPGVRGNEQFF. The DNA for the CDR3 is TGCGCCAGCAGCACCTCACCGGGAGTGAGGGGCAATGAGCAGTTCTTC.

V gene TRBV5-4 combines with J gene TRBJ2-3; tentative D call: TRBD1 (5 bases). The CDR3 is 16 amino acids. With 1 base removed from V and 3 bases from J, the gap between germline ends came to 15 bases. The germline V gene encodes CDR1 SGHNT and CDR2 YYREEE (reference sequence). CDR3 in DNA: TGTGCCAGCAGCTTGAACAGACAGCTAGGAACAGATACGCAGTATTTT. The encoded protein is CASSLNRQLGTDTQYF.

The rearrangement links TRBV6-5 to TRBJ1-6; D might be TRBD1 (5 bases). The CDR3 totals 15 residues. The V end lost 5 bases, the J end lost 10 bases, and 18 bases lay between the germline ends. Germline V gene data show CDR1 as MNHEY and CDR2 as SVGAGI. The DNA for the CDR3 is TGTGCCAGCAGTGCTGAGGACAATTCAGCATCACCCCTCCACTTT. It specifies CASSAEDNSASPLHF.

The rearrangement uses TRBV5-1 and TRBJ2-2; tentative D call: TRBD1 (5 bases). CDR1 and CDR2 from the germline V gene are SGHRS and YFSETQ. This CDR3 has 15 amino acids. Trimming left V 1 base short and J 2 bases short, with 9 bases between. CDR3 nucleotides: TGCGCCAGCAGCTTGAACAGGATTAACACCGGGGAGCTGTTTTTT. Translating gives CASSLNRINTGELFF.

This clone was seen only a few times. This chain connects TRBV30 to TRBJ1-1, with a tentative D call TRBD1 (6 bases). The V and J ends lost 5 bases and 2 bases respectively, with 15 bases between them. The CDR3 has 14 residues. CDR1 is GTSNPN, CDR2 SVGIG, per germline (reference sequence). The CDR3: CAWCRDTSNTEAFF. The CDR3 nucleotides read TGTGCCTGGTGCCGGGACACAAGTAACACTGAAGCTTTCTTT.

The rearrangement links TRBV7-6 to TRBJ1-2; D is uncertain. CDR3 length: 13 residues. Deletions cut 1 base from V and 8 bases from J, with 11 bases between. Germline loops: CDR1 SGHVS, CDR2 FNYEAQ. CDR3 in DNA: TGTGCCAGCAGCTTAGAGCAGGCTCCGGGCTACACCTTC. Translating gives CASSLEQAPGYTF.

The rearrangement joins TRBV11-3 to TRBJ2-7, with TRBD2 as a possible D gene (7 bases). Per the germline V gene, CDR1 is SGHNT and CDR2 is YENEEA. CDR3 length: 15 amino acids. The V end lost 5 bases, the J end lost 5 bases, and 19 bases lay between the germline ends. CDR3 amino acids: CASSNSFGGRNEQYF. Here the CDR3 DNA reads TGTGCCAGCAGCAATAGTTTCGGGGGGCGTAACGAGCAGTACTTC.

The gene calls are TRBV19 and TRBJ1-3; no definite D call. The CDR3 sequence is 13 residues long. V was clipped by 5 bases and J by 0 bases, with 5 bases between them. Per the germline V gene, CDR1 is LNHDA and CDR2 is SQIVND (reference sequence). CDR3 amino acids: CASSPLSGNTIYF. CDR3 coding DNA: TGTGCCAGTAGTCCCCTCTCTGGAAACACCATATATTTT.

The CDR3 is CASSPTGPGELFF. The CDR3 nucleotides read TGTGCCAGCTCACCCACAGGGCCCGGGGAGCTGTTTTTT. The chain is built from TRBV18 and TRBJ2-2; D is perhaps TRBD1 (6 bases). Germline V gene data show CDR1 as KGHSH and CDR2 as LQKENI. The CDR3 extends over 13 amino acids. V lost 3 bases to trimming and J lost 6 bases, with 8 bases between them.

This chain connects TRBV7-2 to TRBJ2-7; 10 positions match TRBD2. The CDR3 length is 16 residues. Germline V gives CDR1 SGHTA, CDR2 FQGNSA. V shed 7 bases, J shed 3 bases, and the junction held 12 bases outside the gene matches. CDR3 sequence: CASTPPQGTSVYEQYF. DNA for the CDR3: TGTGCCAGCACCCCGCCACAGGGGACTAGCGTCTACGAGCAGTACTTC.

The chain recombines TRBV28 with TRBJ2-1, with 11 bases fitting TRBD2. Germline V gene data show CDR1 as MDHEN and CDR2 as SYDVKM. The CDR3 sequence is 16 residues long. The ends lost 1 base at V and 7 bases at J; junction bases unmatched: 6. The chain's CDR3 is CASSLFSSGRENEQFF. In DNA form, the CDR3 reads TGTGCCAGCAGTTTATTCAGTAGCGGGAGGGAAAATGAGCAGTTCTTC.

This rearrangement joins TRBV28 to TRBJ1-4; D gene ambiguous. CDR1 is MDHEN, CDR2 SYDVKM, per germline. The CDR3 is made up of 15 amino acids. Trimming shortened V by 5 bases and J by 4 bases, and 14 bases separated the two germline ends. The CDR3 DNA sequence: TGTGCCAGCAGTGGAGGGTCAGCCAATAATGAAAAACTGTTTTTT. Amino acids: CASSGGSANNEKLFF.

The chain couples TRBV7-2 to TRBJ2-3; D not resolved. V lost 5 bases, J lost 0 bases, and 6 bases lay in between. Germline assignment: CDR1 SGHTA and CDR2 FQGNSA. The CDR3 contains 13 residues. The DNA of the CDR3 is TGTGCCAGCAGCGAAACTAGCACAGATACGCAGTATTTT. It specifies CASSETSTDTQYF.

The genes are TRBV7-9 and TRBJ2-7; 9 positions match TRBD1. CDR3 size: 18 residues. Germline V gives CDR1 SEHNR, CDR2 FQNEAQ (reference sequence). Losses at the gene ends were 7 bases for V and 2 bases for J; bases not matched to a gene: 18. As DNA, the CDR3 is TGTGCCAGCACCACGTCTAACAGGGGGCTAGCTTCGACCTACGAGCAGTACTTC. Residues: CASTTSNRGLASTYEQYF.

The rearrangement links TRBV2 to TRBJ1-1; 7 bases fit TRBD1. V was pared by 6 bases and J by 2 bases, with 6 bases of the junction left unmatched. Germline values: CDR1 SNHLY, CDR2 FYNNEI. The CDR3 contains 14 residues. The DNA for the CDR3 is TGTGCCAGCAGCCCAGGGGGTTCCAACACTGAAGCTTTCTTT. This translates into CASSPGGSNTEAFF.

The chain combines TRBV13 with TRBJ1-2; TRBD1 matches at 8 bases. The CDR3 spans 13 residues. V dropped 5 bases and J dropped 8; count of bases not matched to a gene: 7. Germline assignment: CDR1 PRHDT and CDR2 FYEKMQ (reference sequence). The CDR3 sequence: CASSPGQARGYTF. The CDR3 region has the DNA TGTGCCAGCAGCCCGGGACAGGCGAGGGGCTACACCTTC.

The J gene is TRBJ2-5, the V gene TRBV5-4, with D hard to call. There are 13 residues in the CDR3. CDR1 and CDR2 from the germline V gene are SGHNT and YYREEE (reference sequence). V lost 1 base to trimming and J lost 3 bases, with 7 bases between them. In nucleotides, the CDR3 is TGTGCCAGCAGCTTGAAAATAGAAGAGACCCAGTACTTC. This encodes CASSLKIEETQYF.

V is TRBV30 and J is TRBJ1-2, with a possible D match to TRBD1 (5 bases). Germline V gene sequence: CDR1 GTSNPN, CDR2 SVGIG (reference sequence). The V gene lost 3 bases and the J gene lost 1 base, with 12 bases spanning the gap. CDR3 length: 14 amino acids. CDR3 bases: TGTGCCTGGAGCGCGGGACGCTATAACTATGGCTACACCTTC. It yields the protein CAWSAGRYNYGYTF.

CDR3 in amino acids: CASRGLAAWDEQFF. CDR3 nucleotide sequence: TGCGCCAGCAGGGGACTAGCGGCCTGGGATGAGCAGTTCTTC. The V gene is TRBV5-1, the J gene TRBJ2-1, with 11 bases identical to TRBD2. The CDR3 loop spans 14 amino acids. Germline trimming cut 5 bases from V and 8 bases from J; bases unmatched to any gene: 6. From germline, CDR1 is SGHRS and CDR2 YFSETQ.

The rearrangement links TRBV14 to TRBJ2-7, with D maybe TRBD1 (5 bases). The germline V gene has CDR1 SGHDN and CDR2 FVKESK. The CDR3 covers 12 residues. V dropped 1 base and J dropped 12 bases, with 13 bases sitting between them. The chain's CDR3 is CASSQGQGYWYF. The CDR3 DNA follows: TGTGCCAGCAGCCAAGGCCAGGGTTATTGGTACTTC.